The 27 T cell receptor beta chains below were found in one sample sequenced in a study of blood T cells in healthy people across ages. Next came a second PCR, run for about 6 to 11 cycles, which used a sample-barcoded 5' primer along with a J-beta primer mix. TCRdb used MiXCR to reprocess the 5' RACE reads, holding one entry per CDR3 protein. This table holds around 500,000 distinct CDR3 sequences, around a quarter found once. The same data also went into a second study, on T cells of mothers and their children.

Material: blood. The receptors here all came from a boy aged 2-15 years in good health.

The chain employs TRBV20-1 and TRBJ2-7; weak D call: TRBD1 (6 bases). V was pared by 3 bases and J by 0 bases, with 21 bases between. The CDR3 consists of 17 residues. Germline values: CDR1 DFQATT, CDR2 SNEGSKA (reference sequence). CDR3 in amino acids: CSASRGQPRRSSYEQYF. The CDR3 bases are TGCAGTGCTAGCCGGGGACAACCCCGGCGGAGCTCCTACGAGCAGTACTTC.

This clonotype has a handful of counts. In nucleotides, the CDR3 is TGTGCCAGCAGTTACCTGGTGGGGAATGAGCAGTTCTTC. It is translated as CASSYLVGNEQFF. This chain joins TRBV6-6 and TRBJ2-1, with unresolved D. Per germline, CDR1 MNHNY and CDR2 SVGAGI (reference sequence). Trimming left V 2 bases short and J 7 bases short, with 9 bases between. The CDR3 has 13 residues.

This clonotype was counted only a few times. The chain carries TRBV29-1 and TRBJ2-7, with D maybe TRBD2 (5 bases). Germline V lookup: CDR1 SQVTM, CDR2 ANQGSEA. V was shortened by 1 base and J by 4 bases, with 14 bases between the two germline ends. This CDR3 is built from 14 residues. CDR3 DNA: TGCAGCGTTGAAGGATATGAGGGTGTGTACGAGCAGTACTTC. Its translation is CSVEGYEGVYEQYF.

Turning to this clonotype: A read error is possible here, since a much larger clone lies one base away. The chain joins TRBV29-1 to TRBJ2-5, with D perhaps TRBD1 or TRBD2 (5 bases each). Gene TRBJ2-7 matches the end of the DNA better, so the J call may be wrong. The CDR3 has 13 residues. Germline CDR1 SQVTM, CDR2 ANQGSEA. The CDR3 protein is CSVEGRQRYEQYF. The CDR3 DNA reads as TGCAGCGTTGAGGGACGACAGAGATACGAGCAGTACTTC.

The rearrangement uses TRBV28 and TRBJ2-7; no clear D gene. V gave up 6 bases and J gave up 6 bases, with 21 bases separating them. This CDR3 region has 15 residues. Germline-derived CDR1 and CDR2 are MDHEN and SYDVKM. DNA for the CDR3: TGTGCCAGCAGCCACCGACTTGTTCGAACGCCCGAGCAGTACTTC. Amino acid sequence: CASSHRLVRTPEQYF. Supplemented by reference TRBV28 and TRBJ2-7, the full variable domain reads DVKVTQSSRYLVKRTGEKVFLECVQDMDHENMFWYRQDPGLGLRLIYFSYDVKMKEKGDIPEGYSVSREKKERFSLILESASTNQTSMYLCASSHRLVRTPEQYFGPGTRLTVT.

The chain carries TRBV18 and TRBJ1-2, with D uncertain. V was clipped by 1 base and J by 4 bases, with 16 bases between them. The CDR3 totals 16 residues. Germline V gene lookup returns CDR1 KGHSH and CDR2 LQKENI. In nucleotides, the CDR3 is TGTGCCAGCTCACCACAGAGCCCTTCTATCGGCTATGGCTACACCTTC. Its translation: CASSPQSPSIGYGYTF.

There are a few counts of this clonotype. The chain carries TRBV20-1 and TRBJ2-1, with D tentatively TRBD1 or TRBD2 (5 bases each). The germline V gene has CDR1 DFQATT and CDR2 SNEGSKA (reference sequence). The CDR3 runs 15 residues. V was shortened by 3 bases and J by 4 bases, with 16 bases between the two germline ends. The CDR3 coding sequence is TGCAGTGCTAGCGGCCTTCTGGGGGTTTACAATGAGCAGTTCTTC. Residues: CSASGLLGVYNEQFF.

Only a few counts were recorded for this clonotype. The genes are TRBV3-1 and TRBJ2-7; D call uncertain. Germline CDR1 and CDR2: LGHDT and YNNKEL (reference sequence). With 1 base removed from V and 2 bases from J, the gap between germline ends came to 6 bases. The CDR3 sequence is 13 residues long. This chain's CDR3 is CASSQAGTYEQYF. Here the CDR3 DNA reads TGTGCCAGCAGCCAAGCGGGCACCTACGAGCAGTACTTC.

There are a few counts of this clonotype. This chain uses TRBV6-6 with TRBJ1-3, with D hard to call. The germline V and J ends were trimmed by 0 bases and 3 bases, with 3 bases remaining between them. The V gene's germline CDR1 is MNHNY and CDR2 SVGAGI (reference sequence). The CDR3 runs to 13 residues. CDR3 sequence reads: CASSYSYGNTIYF. The CDR3 region has the DNA TGTGCCAGCAGTTACTCGTATGGAAACACCATATATTTT.

The J gene is TRBJ2-5, the V gene TRBV6-5, with D possibly matching TRBD1 (6 bases). The DNA matches TRBJ2-7 better at its end, which makes the J call doubtful. The CDR3 contains 13 residues. Germline-derived CDR1 and CDR2 are MNHEY and SVGAGI. CDR3 amino acids: CATASQGVYEQYF. The CDR3 coding sequence is TGTGCCACTGCCTCACAGGGCGTCTACGAGCAGTACTTC.

This clonotype has at least ten counts. J is TRBJ2-2 and V is TRBV28; a possible D gene is TRBD1 (6 bases). The V gene's germline CDR1 is MDHEN and CDR2 SYDVKM. The CDR3 extends over 15 amino acids. With 2 bases removed from V and 6 bases from J, the gap between germline ends came to 13 bases. CDR3 region: CASSLGAGAPGELFF. In nucleotides, the CDR3 is TGTGCCAGCAGTTTAGGGGCAGGGGCTCCCGGGGAGCTGTTTTTT.

The chain couples TRBV20-1 to TRBJ2-3; 10 nucleotides align to TRBD2. V was clipped by 2 bases and J by 2 bases; unmatched bases: 7. This CDR3 has 16 residues. Germline V lookup: CDR1 DFQATT, CDR2 SNEGSKA (reference sequence). The CDR3 bases are TGCAGTGCTAGACTCATTAGCGGGAGGATCACAGATACGCAGTATTTT. Protein: CSARLISGRITDTQYF.

This clonotype was picked up a small number of times. As DNA, the CDR3 is TGTGCCAGCAGCCCCACTAGCGGGATAGGGGGAGATACGCAGTATTTT. It encodes CASSPTSGIGGDTQYF. The chain uses TRBV7-2 and TRBJ2-3; 10 positions agree with TRBD2. V lost 5 bases and J lost 5; bases outside the gene matches: 10. This CDR3 spans 16 amino acids. Germline V gene data show CDR1 as SGHTA and CDR2 as FQGNSA.

The genes are TRBV7-9 and TRBJ2-4; the D is unclear. The CDR3 sequence is 13 residues long. The ends were cut back, 5 bases at V and 7 bases at J, with 12 bases in the middle. CDR1 and CDR2 (germline): SEHNR, FQNEAQ (reference sequence). The CDR3 bases are TGTGCCAGCAGCCCGTCGTCCGGGAACATTCAGTACTTC. Translated: CASSPSSGNIQYF. The full variable domain, its missing parts supplied by reference TRBV7-9 and TRBJ2-4, is DTGVSQNPRHKITKRGQNVTFRCDPISEHNRLYWYRQTLGQGPEFLTYFQNEAQLEKSRLLSDRFSAERPKGSFSTLEIQRTEQGDSAMYLCASSPSSGNIQYFGAGTRLSVL.

This chain joins TRBV7-9 and TRBJ2-3, with D uncertain. Deletions cut 5 bases from V and 7 bases from J, with 10 bases between. The CDR3 extends over 12 amino acids. Germline V gene lookup returns CDR1 SEHNR and CDR2 FQNEAQ (reference sequence). The CDR3: CASSRPFYTQYF. For the CDR3, the DNA is TGTGCCAGCAGCAGACCGTTTTATACGCAGTATTTT.

The genes are TRBV19 and TRBJ2-7, with 7 bases fitting TRBD2. The junction had 2 bases not matched to a gene; V was cut back by 4 bases and J by 2 bases. The CDR3 sequence is 13 residues long. Germline CDR1 LNHDA, CDR2 SQIVND (reference sequence). The CDR3 coding sequence is TGTGCCAGTAGTAACGGGAGGACCTACGAGCAGTACTTC. Protein: CASSNGRTYEQYF.

This clonotype was counted only a few times. The chain has TRBV7-3 and TRBJ2-3; 8 positions agree with TRBD2. The J segment lost 5 bases and the V segment lost 5 bases, leaving 6 bases of the junction unmatched. The CDR3 sequence is 14 residues long. Per germline, CDR1 SGHTA and CDR2 FQGTGA. CDR3 in amino acids: CASSKGLEVDTQYF. The CDR3 nucleotides read TGTGCCAGCAGCAAGGGACTAGAAGTAGATACGCAGTATTTT.

The table lists this clonotype with a few counts. One end of the junction varies from germline; a read error may be responsible. This rearrangement joins TRBV7-2 to TRBJ1-6; D gene ambiguous. CDR1 and CDR2 from the germline V gene are SGHTA and FQGNSA. The length of the CDR3 is 12 residues. CDR3 DNA: TGTGCCGGCAGACAACAAAATTCACCCCTCCACTTT. This codes for CAGRQQNSPLHF. The variable domain in full, with the rest retrieved from reference TRBV7-2 and TRBJ1-6, is GAGVSQSPSNKVTEKGKDVELRCDPISGHTALYWYRQSLGQGLEFLIYFQGNSAPDKSGLPSDRFSAERTGGSVSTLTIQRTQQEDSAVYLCAGRQQNSPLHFGNGTRLTVT.

This clonotype was recorded a few times. The genes are TRBV29-1 and TRBJ2-1; maybe TRBD1 (6 bases). The CDR3 loop spans 14 amino acids. The germline gives CDR1 SQVTM, CDR2 ANQGSEA. Deletions cut 0 bases from V and 4 bases from J, with 10 bases between. This chain's CDR3 is CSVEEVDSYNEQFF. Here the CDR3 DNA reads TGCAGCGTTGAAGAGGTGGACAGTTACAATGAGCAGTTCTTC.

Only a few counts were recorded for this clonotype. The gene calls are TRBV2 and TRBJ1-1, with 9 nucleotides matching TRBD1. The CDR3 totals 16 residues. Germline CDR1 SNHLY, CDR2 FYNNEI. The J segment lost 6 bases and the V segment lost 5 bases, leaving 13 bases of the junction unmatched. CDR3 amino acids: CASSLIPPGTGSEAFF. The CDR3 region has the DNA TGTGCCAGCAGTCTTATCCCGCCCGGGACAGGGTCTGAAGCTTTCTTT.

This clonotype has just a few counts. V usage is TRBV18 and J usage is TRBJ2-6; possibly TRBD1 or TRBD2 for D (5 bases each). The CDR3 spans 18 residues. CDR1 and CDR2 from the germline V gene are KGHSH and LQKENI. The V and J ends lost 1 base and 0 bases respectively, with 13 bases between them. The CDR3 spells CASSPLGVLYSGANVLTF. The CDR3 bases are TGTGCCAGCTCACCACTGGGGGTACTTTACTCTGGGGCCAACGTCCTGACTTTC.

This chain uses TRBV20-1 with TRBJ2-2; 8 nucleotides line up with TRBD1. The ends lost 6 bases at V and 0 bases at J; junction bases unmatched: 12. The CDR3 is 17 amino acids. CDR1 and CDR2 (germline): DFQATT, SNEGSKA (reference sequence). CDR3 region: CSATPSRGLTNTGELFF. As DNA, the CDR3 is TGCAGTGCCACCCCCAGCAGGGGGCTTACGAACACCGGGGAGCTGTTTTTT.

This clonotype was counted a few times. This chain joins TRBV2 and TRBJ2-4; D ambiguous. Germline assignment: CDR1 SNHLY and CDR2 FYNNEI. This CDR3 contains 14 residues. The V gene lost 1 base and the J gene lost 0 bases, with 4 bases spanning the gap. CDR3 nucleotide sequence: TGTGCCAGCAGTGAAGGTCTAGCCAAAAACATTCAGTACTTC. Protein product: CASSEGLAKNIQYF.

The chain is built from TRBV19 and TRBJ1-1; 10 bases agree with TRBD1. J gave up 3 bases and V 6 bases, and 4 bases lay outside the gene matches. Looked up from germline, CDR1 is LNHDA and CDR2 is SQIVND (reference sequence). There are 14 residues in the CDR3. The DNA of the CDR3 is TGTGCCAGTAGAAGAGACAGGGGGCACACTGAAGCTTTCTTT. Its translation is CASRRDRGHTEAFF.

The V call is TRBV6-2 or TRBV6-3, the J call TRBJ2-7; 8 bases map to TRBD1. Trimming removed 4 bases from V and 7 bases from J; junction bases left unmatched: 6. The CDR3 covers 13 residues. Germline V gene sequence: CDR1 MNHEY, CDR2 SVGEGT. The chain's CDR3 is CASSWTGSGEQYF. In nucleotides, the CDR3 is TGTGCCAGCAGTTGGACAGGGTCGGGGGAGCAGTACTTC.

The CDR3 loop is CASRLASGGADTQYF. CDR3 in DNA: TGTGCCAGCAGGCTCGCTAGCGGGGGGGCAGATACGCAGTATTTT. The chain has TRBV12-3 or TRBV12-4 and TRBJ2-3, with TRBD2 matching over 12 bases. The V gene end was trimmed by 6 bases and the J gene end by 4 bases; junction bases not matched to a gene: 5. The CDR3 totals 15 residues.

The chain combines TRBV11-2 with TRBJ2-5; the match to TRBD2 covers 7 bases. CDR1 and CDR2 from the germline V gene are SGHAT and FQNNGV. This CDR3 contains 14 residues. V was clipped by 3 bases and J by 5 bases; unmatched bases: 6. DNA for the CDR3: TGTGCCAGCAGCTTCCAGACTAGCTGGGAGACCCAGTACTTC. It encodes CASSFQTSWETQYF.